This T cell receptor beta chain is from a study of a mutant IDH1 vaccine in newly diagnosed glioma. Study details: Treated patients had a mean age of approximately 40 years and a sex split that was around 62% male and around 38% female. Before enrollment, patients got radiotherapy alone, temozolomide alone, or mostly the combination. Overall study findings and caveats: Patients mounted vaccine-induced immune responses in roughly 93% of cases.

Germline V gene sequence: CDR1 MNHNS, CDR2 SASEGT. This CDR3 has 14 amino acids. V was trimmed by 0 bases and J by 7 bases, leaving 12 bases between them. Time point: baseline, week 1 (first vaccination visit). The treatment denotes: pre-vaccination baseline after standard-of-care therapy. The table came from immunoSEQ multiplex PCR; TCRdb's copy has only in-frame clones and leaves some out. This sample has some 56,000 clones, with 91% found just once. Note on this clone: Its antigen is not identified.

The chain recombines TRBV6-1 with TRBJ1-2; D gene uncertain. The material was PBMCs, obtained from a glioma patient treated with radiotherapy, temozolomide or both. The receptor was isolated from a man between 45 and 60 years old with glioma. The CDR3 sequence: CASSEAQHPGGYTF. The CDR3 region has the DNA TGTGCCAGCAGTGAAGCTCAGCACCCTGGTGGCTACACCTTC.